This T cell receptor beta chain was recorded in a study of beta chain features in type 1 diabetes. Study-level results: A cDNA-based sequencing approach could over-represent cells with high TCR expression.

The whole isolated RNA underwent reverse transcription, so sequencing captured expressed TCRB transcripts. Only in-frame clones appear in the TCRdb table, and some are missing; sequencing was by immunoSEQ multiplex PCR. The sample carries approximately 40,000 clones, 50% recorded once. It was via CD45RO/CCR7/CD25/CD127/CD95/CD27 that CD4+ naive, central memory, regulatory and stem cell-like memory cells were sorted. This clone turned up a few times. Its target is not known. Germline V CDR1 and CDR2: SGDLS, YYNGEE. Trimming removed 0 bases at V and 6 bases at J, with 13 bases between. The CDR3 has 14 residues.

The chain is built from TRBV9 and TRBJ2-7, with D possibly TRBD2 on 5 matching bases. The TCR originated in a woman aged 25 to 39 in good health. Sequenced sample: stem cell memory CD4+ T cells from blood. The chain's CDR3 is CASSVGGDRGEQYF. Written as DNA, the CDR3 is TGTGCCAGCAGCGTAGGAGGCGACCGGGGCGAGCAGTACTTC.